These T cell receptor beta chains were read from a single sample in a study of tumor-infiltrating lymphocytes in localized non-small cell lung cancer. Generated by immunoSEQ multiplex PCR, the TCRdb table keeps only in-frame clones and is missing some. The data contain 15,000 to 20,000 clones, approximately 70% of them singletons. The specimen sequenced was lung tumor tissue. These receptors were obtained from a human donor with non-small cell lung cancer. CDR3s include the opening cysteine and the closing phenylalanine or tryptophan. Each record gives: CDR3 length, J gene, D gene, V gene, clone size, CDR3 DNA, CDR3 protein. D genes are given only for firm matches. Size values are once, few and many counts, or a class for expanded clones, and some rows have none.

len: 17
j_gene: TRBJ2-2
d_gene: TRBD2
v_gene: TRBV2
abundance: NA
CDR3nt: TGTGCCAGCAGCCGGGTCGCAACTAGCGGGAGTTCCGGGGAGCTGTTTTTT
CDR3aa: CASSRVATSGSSGELFF

len: 11
j_gene: TRBJ2-7
d_gene: NA
v_gene: TRBV10-3
abundance: NA
CDR3nt: TGTGCCATCAGTGGGGGGCTCGAGCAGTACTTC
CDR3aa: CAISGGLEQYF

len: 14
j_gene: TRBJ2-6
d_gene: NA
v_gene: TRBV10-1
abundance: NA
CDR3nt: TGCGCCAGCAGTGGAGCGGCTGGGGCCAACGTCCTGACTTTC
CDR3aa: CASSGAAGANVLTF

len: 15
j_gene: TRBJ1-2
d_gene: NA
v_gene: TRBV7-2
abundance: NA
CDR3nt: TGTGCCAGCAGCTTAAGCAATTTGGGATTCTATGGCTACACCTTC
CDR3aa: CASSLSNLGFYGYTF

len: 15
j_gene: TRBJ2-3
d_gene: TRBD2
v_gene: TRBV6-6
abundance: NA
CDR3nt: TGTGCCAGCAGTGGGACTAGCGGGGGTGCATATACGCAGTATTTT
CDR3aa: CASSGTSGGAYTQYF

len: 18
j_gene: TRBJ1-2
d_gene: NA
v_gene: TRBV5-4
abundance: NA
CDR3nt: TGTGCCAGCAGCCCCCAGCTGGGACTGGGACAATCAGACTATGGCTACACCTTC
CDR3aa: CASSPQLGLGQSDYGYTF

len: 16
j_gene: TRBJ2-3
d_gene: NA
v_gene: TRBV2
abundance: NA
CDR3nt: TGTGCCAGCAGTGAAACCTGGGACGGACGCACAGATACGCAGTATTTT
CDR3aa: CASSETWDGRTDTQYF

len: 16
j_gene: TRBJ2-7
d_gene: TRBD1
v_gene: TRBV27
abundance: medium-sized
CDR3nt: TGTGCCAGCAGCGAATCCGGGACAGGGGATCTCTACGAGCAGTACTTC
CDR3aa: CASSESGTGDLYEQYF

len: 12
j_gene: TRBJ1-2
d_gene: NA
v_gene: TRBV28
abundance: NA
CDR3nt: TGTGCCAGCAGTTTAACTCGGGAAGGCTACACCTTC
CDR3aa: CASSLTREGYTF

len: 15
j_gene: TRBJ2-7
d_gene: NA
v_gene: TRBV5-1
abundance: NA
CDR3nt: TGCGCCAGCAGCCCGTCGGCCCGTTTTAGCGACGAGCAGTACTTC
CDR3aa: CASSPSARFSDEQYF

len: 14
j_gene: TRBJ2-7
d_gene: TRBD1
v_gene: TRBV19
abundance: NA
CDR3nt: TGTGCCAGTAGCTCGACAGGGAGCTCCTACGAGCAGTACTTC
CDR3aa: CASSSTGSSYEQYF

len: 16
j_gene: TRBJ2-3
d_gene: TRBD2
v_gene: TRBV4-2
abundance: NA
CDR3nt: TGTGCCAGCAGCCAAACCTTTAGCGGGGGGCCAGATACGCAGTATTTT
CDR3aa: CASSQTFSGGPDTQYF

len: 16
j_gene: TRBJ2-2
d_gene: TRBD1
v_gene: TRBV18
abundance: NA
CDR3nt: TGTGCCAGCTCACCACGGGGACAGGGAAGGGCCGGGGAGCTGTTTTTT
CDR3aa: CASSPRGQGRAGELFF

len: 14
j_gene: TRBJ1-2
d_gene: TRBD1
v_gene: TRBV27
abundance: NA
CDR3nt: TGTGCCAGCAGTTTGACTCGCAGGGGGCATGGCTACACCTTC
CDR3aa: CASSLTRRGHGYTF

len: 13
j_gene: TRBJ1-2
d_gene: TRBD1
v_gene: TRBV7-8
abundance: NA
CDR3nt: TGTGCCAGCAGTTTGCAGGGGGACTATGGCTACACCTTC
CDR3aa: CASSLQGDYGYTF

len: 15
j_gene: TRBJ2-1
d_gene: TRBD2
v_gene: TRBV7-2
abundance: once
CDR3nt: TGTGCCAGCAGCTCGGGACTAGCGGGAGTAGGTGAGCAGTTCTTC
CDR3aa: CASSSGLAGVGEQFF

len: 14
j_gene: TRBJ2-3
d_gene: NA
v_gene: TRBV6-1
abundance: NA
CDR3nt: TGTGCCAGCAGTGTTACAGATTTCACAGATACGCAGTATTTT
CDR3aa: CASSVTDFTDTQYF

len: 16
j_gene: TRBJ2-1
d_gene: NA
v_gene: TRBV5-6
abundance: NA
CDR3nt: TGTGCCAGCAGCAAAGATCGGGCAGATCGTCTCAATGAGCAGTTCTTC
CDR3aa: CASSKDRADRLNEQFF

len: 14
j_gene: TRBJ2-2
d_gene: TRBD1
v_gene: TRBV5-1
abundance: few
CDR3nt: TGCGCCAGCAGCTTCCGACAGGGGGCGGGGGAGCTGTTTTTT
CDR3aa: CASSFRQGAGELFF

len: 17
j_gene: TRBJ2-5
d_gene: TRBD2
v_gene: TRBV4-1
abundance: NA
CDR3nt: TGCGCCAGCACCTCGGGACTAGCGGGAGGAGGAAAAGAGACCCAGTACTTC
CDR3aa: CASTSGLAGGGKETQYF

len: 22
j_gene: TRBJ2-2
d_gene: TRBD2
v_gene: TRBV4-1
abundance: few
CDR3nt: TGCGCCAGCCTCCTTAATGCCGGGACAGGGTTTAGCGGGAGGGCGGGCACCGGGGAGCTGTTTTTT
CDR3aa: CASLLNAGTGFSGRAGTGELFF

len: 15
j_gene: TRBJ2-5
d_gene: TRBD1
v_gene: TRBV30
abundance: NA
CDR3nt: TGTGCCTGGAGCCAAACAGGGGTCGTTCGGGAGACCCAGTACTTC
CDR3aa: CAWSQTGVVRETQYF

len: 14
j_gene: TRBJ2-5
d_gene: NA
v_gene: TRBV15
abundance: NA
CDR3nt: TGTGCCACCAGCAGAGGCGGGCTCCAAGAGACCCAGTACTTC
CDR3aa: CATSRGGLQETQYF

len: 15
j_gene: TRBJ2-2
d_gene: TRBD1
v_gene: TRBV7-6
abundance: NA
CDR3nt: TGTGCCAGCAGCCTTGGACAGGCTACCACCGGGGAGCTGTTTTTT
CDR3aa: CASSLGQATTGELFF

len: 11
j_gene: TRBJ2-3
d_gene: NA
v_gene: TRBV20-1
abundance: NA
CDR3nt: TGCAGTGCTTTCCCGGAGGATACGCAGTATTTT
CDR3aa: CSAFPEDTQYF

len: 17
j_gene: TRBJ1-2
d_gene: TRBD1
v_gene: TRBV5-1
abundance: NA
CDR3nt: TGCGCCAGCAGTACGGAGCCCCAAGGACAGGGGAGGGATGGCTACACCTTC
CDR3aa: CASSTEPQGQGRDGYTF

len: 11
j_gene: TRBJ2-7
d_gene: TRBD2
v_gene: TRBV6-4
abundance: NA
CDR3nt: TGTGCCAGCAGACTAGCGGGCGAGCAGTACTTC
CDR3aa: CASRLAGEQYF

len: 15
j_gene: TRBJ1-2
d_gene: TRBD1
v_gene: TRBV5-1
abundance: NA
CDR3nt: TGCGCCAGCAGCGGAATACAGGGGCCTTCGAGTGGCTACACCTTC
CDR3aa: CASSGIQGPSSGYTF

len: 16
j_gene: TRBJ2-3
d_gene: TRBD2
v_gene: TRBV6-6
abundance: NA
CDR3nt: TGTGCCAGCAGTCCTAGCGGGACCCCTAGCACAGATACGCAGTATTTT
CDR3aa: CASSPSGTPSTDTQYF

len: 13
j_gene: TRBJ2-1
d_gene: NA
v_gene: TRBV4-1
abundance: NA
CDR3nt: TGCGCCAGCAGGGGAGGTGGCTACAATGAGCAGTTCTTC
CDR3aa: CASRGGGYNEQFF

len: 13
j_gene: TRBJ1-3
d_gene: NA
v_gene: TRBV30
abundance: NA
CDR3nt: TGTGCCTGGAACCCGGGGTCTGGAAACACCATATATTTT
CDR3aa: CAWNPGSGNTIYF

len: 15
j_gene: TRBJ1-2
d_gene: TRBD1
v_gene: TRBV13
abundance: NA
CDR3nt: TGTGCCAGCAGCTTAGCCAGGGGGCGCCAATATGGCTACACCTTC
CDR3aa: CASSLARGRQYGYTF

len: 14
j_gene: TRBJ1-2
d_gene: NA
v_gene: TRBV6-5
abundance: NA
CDR3nt: TGTGCCAGCAGTTACTCCGGGGACCAATATGGCTACACCTTC
CDR3aa: CASSYSGDQYGYTF

len: 15
j_gene: TRBJ1-4
d_gene: TRBD1
v_gene: TRBV5-1
abundance: few
CDR3nt: TGCGCCAGCAGCTTGGTAGGACAGGGCACGGAAAAACTGTTTTTT
CDR3aa: CASSLVGQGTEKLFF

len: 16
j_gene: TRBJ2-2
d_gene: NA
v_gene: TRBV6-1
abundance: few
CDR3nt: TGTGCCAGCAGTGATGTGACGGGAGAAGGGGGCGGGGAGCTGTTTTTT
CDR3aa: CASSDVTGEGGGELFF

len: 15
j_gene: TRBJ2-1
d_gene: NA
v_gene: TRBV9
abundance: few
CDR3nt: TGTGCCAGCAGCGTAGGAGGGTTATTGGACAATGAGCAGTTCTTC
CDR3aa: CASSVGGLLDNEQFF

len: 17
j_gene: TRBJ2-2
d_gene: TRBD1
v_gene: TRBV19
abundance: once
CDR3nt: TGTGCCAGTAGTATAGAGGAACCAGGGGGCGCAGCCGGGGAGCTGTTTTTT
CDR3aa: CASSIEEPGGAAGELFF

len: 16
j_gene: TRBJ1-1
d_gene: NA
v_gene: TRBV21-1
abundance: NA
CDR3nt: TGTGCCAGCAGCCGGGGTATCGGACAGGATAACACTGAAGCTTTCTTT
CDR3aa: CASSRGIGQDNTEAFF

len: 14
j_gene: TRBJ2-7
d_gene: TRBD1
v_gene: TRBV28
abundance: few
CDR3nt: TGTGCCAGCAGTTTGGGACAGGGGACCTACGAGCAGTACTTC
CDR3aa: CASSLGQGTYEQYF

len: 13
j_gene: TRBJ1-5
d_gene: NA
v_gene: TRBV7-2
abundance: few
CDR3nt: TGTGCCAGCAGCTACACAGGTGTTCAGCCCCAGCATTTT
CDR3aa: CASSYTGVQPQHF

len: 19
j_gene: TRBJ1-4
d_gene: TRBD1
v_gene: TRBV27
abundance: NA
CDR3nt: TGTGCCAGCAGTTTCCGACCCCCGGGACAGATTTCAACTAATGAAAAACTGTTTTTT
CDR3aa: CASSFRPPGQISTNEKLFF

len: 14
j_gene: TRBJ2-5
d_gene: NA
v_gene: TRBV2
abundance: NA
CDR3nt: TGTGCCAGCAGTGGTCAGGGGGGGCCGGAGACCCAGTACTTC
CDR3aa: CASSGQGGPETQYF

len: 16
j_gene: TRBJ2-7
d_gene: TRBD1
v_gene: TRBV28
abundance: NA
CDR3nt: TGTGCCAGCAGCCCGCCCGGACAGGGGGCTTACTACGAGCAGTACTTC
CDR3aa: CASSPPGQGAYYEQYF

len: 15
j_gene: TRBJ1-6
d_gene: NA
v_gene: TRBV7-8
abundance: NA
CDR3nt: TGTGCCAGCAGCTTATTTGGCAGGGCAAATTCACCCCTCCACTTT
CDR3aa: CASSLFGRANSPLHF

len: 14
j_gene: TRBJ1-4
d_gene: NA
v_gene: TRBV2
abundance: NA
CDR3nt: TGTGCCAGCAGTCTAAGGACATATAATGAAAAACTGTTTTTT
CDR3aa: CASSLRTYNEKLFF

len: 11
j_gene: TRBJ2-5
d_gene: NA
v_gene: TRBV5-6
abundance: NA
CDR3nt: TGTGCCAGCAGCGTAGGGGAGACCCAGTACTTC
CDR3aa: CASSVGETQYF

len: 16
j_gene: TRBJ2-7
d_gene: TRBD1
v_gene: TRBV28
abundance: NA
CDR3nt: TGTGCCAGCAGTTTAGACAGGGTGAAACCCTCCTACGAGCAGTACTTC
CDR3aa: CASSLDRVKPSYEQYF

len: 15
j_gene: TRBJ2-1
d_gene: NA
v_gene: TRBV7-9
abundance: NA
CDR3nt: TGTGCCAGCACCTTAGACGCTAGCTCCTACAATGAGCAGTTCTTC
CDR3aa: CASTLDASSYNEQFF

len: 15
j_gene: TRBJ1-1
d_gene: NA
v_gene: TRBV11-2
abundance: NA
CDR3nt: TGTGCCAGCAGCGGAGGGGGGGGTGGGAACACTGAAGCTTTCTTT
CDR3aa: CASSGGGGGNTEAFF

len: 15
j_gene: TRBJ2-7
d_gene: NA
v_gene: TRBV4-2
abundance: large
CDR3nt: TGTGCCAGCAGCCAAGATTGGGACATTTCCTACGAGCAGTACTTC
CDR3aa: CASSQDWDISYEQYF

len: 12
j_gene: TRBJ2-7
d_gene: TRBD2
v_gene: TRBV19
abundance: NA
CDR3nt: TGTGCCAGTAACACCGGGGGGGCCGAGCAGTACTTC
CDR3aa: CASNTGGAEQYF

len: 14
j_gene: TRBJ2-1
d_gene: TRBD1
v_gene: TRBV11-2
abundance: NA
CDR3nt: TGTGCCAGCAGCTCGGGACAGGGTACGAATGAGCAGTTCTTC
CDR3aa: CASSSGQGTNEQFF

len: 16
j_gene: TRBJ2-7
d_gene: NA
v_gene: TRBV13
abundance: once
CDR3nt: TGTGCCAGCAGCCCATTAGGAATAGACAGCCCCTACGAGCAGTACTTC
CDR3aa: CASSPLGIDSPYEQYF

len: 10
j_gene: TRBJ1-4
d_gene: NA
v_gene: TRBV30
abundance: once
CDR3nt: TGTGCCGGCAGAAACGAAAAACTGTTTTTT
CDR3aa: CAGRNEKLFF

len: 12
j_gene: TRBJ2-1
d_gene: TRBD1
v_gene: TRBV11-1
abundance: NA
CDR3nt: TGTGCCAGCAGCTTGACAGGGACTGAGCAGTTCTTC
CDR3aa: CASSLTGTEQFF

len: 16
j_gene: TRBJ2-2
d_gene: NA
v_gene: TRBV13
abundance: NA
CDR3nt: TGTGCCAGCAGCTTAATGGGGGGCGTTCTGACCGGGGAGCTGTTTTTT
CDR3aa: CASSLMGGVLTGELFF

len: 15
j_gene: TRBJ1-1
d_gene: NA
v_gene: TRBV16
abundance: NA
CDR3nt: TGTGCCAGCAGCCAAACAGCAGGGTGGGACACTGAAGCTTTCTTT
CDR3aa: CASSQTAGWDTEAFF

len: 16
j_gene: TRBJ1-4
d_gene: TRBD1
v_gene: TRBV5-5
abundance: NA
CDR3nt: TGTGCCAGCAGCTTGAAACAGGGGGCAACTAATGAAAAACTGTTTTTT
CDR3aa: CASSLKQGATNEKLFF

len: 13
j_gene: TRBJ1-1
d_gene: NA
v_gene: TRBV7-9
abundance: few
CDR3nt: TGTGCCAGCAGCTTAAGTAGGTACACTGAAGCTTTCTTT
CDR3aa: CASSLSRYTEAFF